A single TCR beta chain is shown here with its context. The target antigen is unknown. TCRbeta library construction was performed incorporating unique molecular identifiers. MiXCR, run by TCRdb on the PCR reads, gives a single entry per CDR3 protein. The sample has approximately 300,000 distinct CDR3 sequences, around a tenth seen once. This specimen belongs to a study of T-cell reconstitution after alpha-beta-depleted transplantation in children. Broader study findings: The origin of alpha-beta T cells about two months after transplant was reportedly several hundred expanded graft clones. From surviving recipient T cells and thymic progenitors came the high day-60 TCRbeta diversity observed in some patients. One year after transplant, T-cell counts and diversity came mostly from newly produced T cells.

There are 13 residues in the CDR3. With 3 bases removed from V and 6 bases from J, the gap between germline ends came to 11 bases. Germline V gene lookup returns CDR1 SNHLY and CDR2 FYNNEI. The input for sequencing was peripheral blood, taken 180 days after TCRalphabeta/CD19-depleted stem cell transplant. This TCR derives from a male patient aged 2 to 9 who had a stem cell transplant for chronic granulomatous disease, so the T cells may come from the graft donor. This chain joins TRBV2 and TRBJ1-1; D gene uncertain. CDR3 sequence (DNA): TGTGCCAGCAGTGAGATTACCGAGTCTGAAGCTTTCTTT. Translating it yields CASSEITESEAFF.